Below are 10 T cell receptor beta chains sequenced from a single sample in a study of T cells in Graves' hyperthyroidism and ophthalmopathy. It was RNA transcripts that yielded the amplified TCR beta CDR3 regions. When the TCR CDR3 underwent first-round RT-PCR, the HTBI primer set was used. TCRdb re-derived calls from the multiplex PCR reads in MiXCR, one entry per CDR3 protein. Here the sample spans fewer than 350,000 distinct CDR3 sequences, roughly 15% being singletons. The specimen was blood. All receptors derive from a woman in her 40s with Graves' hyperthyroidism.

This clonotype was detected ten times or more. This rearrangement joins TRBV5-5 to TRBJ2-7; possibly TRBD2 for D (6 bases). Trimming stripped 1 base from V and 0 bases from J, with 11 bases between. This CDR3 spans 15 amino acids. The germline V gene has CDR1 SGHKS and CDR2 YYEKEE (reference sequence). The CDR3 protein is CASSLSAGRSYEQYF. CDR3 nucleotides: TGTGCCAGCAGCTTGAGTGCGGGGCGCTCCTACGAGCAGTACTTC.

This clonotype was seen at least ten times. The chain has TRBV7-9 and TRBJ2-5, with D tentatively TRBD1 (6 bases). The V end was cut by 0 bases, the J end by 5 bases, with 13 bases between. This CDR3 is 15 amino acids long. The germline V gene has CDR1 SEHNR and CDR2 FQNEAQ (reference sequence). As DNA, the CDR3 is TGTGCCAGCAGCTTAGCGCACAGGGCCCAGGAGACCCAGTACTTC. It yields the protein CASSLAHRAQETQYF.

In its sample, this clonotype was seen many times. The chain joins TRBV2 to TRBJ2-2, with 7 positions matching TRBD1. The CDR3 covers 15 residues. V was clipped by 5 bases and J by 0 bases; unmatched bases: 3. Germline V CDR1 and CDR2: SNHLY, FYNNEI. As DNA, the CDR3 is TGTGCCAGCAGTCTACAGGGGACGAACACCGGGGAGCTGTTTTTT. It translates to CASSLQGTNTGELFF.

This clonotype was detected many times. V is TRBV18 and J is TRBJ1-2, with D uncertain. Trimming stripped 2 bases from V and 6 bases from J, with 13 bases between. The CDR3 runs 14 residues. Germline V gene sequence: CDR1 KGHSH, CDR2 LQKENI. The CDR3 loop is CASSPTWEPDGYTF. Written as DNA, the CDR3 is TGTGCCAGCTCACCAACGTGGGAGCCTGATGGCTACACCTTC.

This clonotype was seen many times. J is TRBJ1-5 and V is TRBV27; TRBD1 is a possible D gene (6 bases). The CDR3 runs to 14 residues. Trimming removed 3 bases at V and 7 bases at J, with 13 bases between. The germline gives CDR1 MNHEY, CDR2 SMNVEV (reference sequence). CDR3 in amino acids: CASSFGGAAQPQHF. CDR3 in DNA: TGTGCCAGCAGTTTCGGGGGGGCGGCCCAGCCCCAGCATTTT.

This clonotype was seen many times. This chain joins TRBV29-1 and TRBJ1-1, with D unclear. Trimming removed 4 bases at V and 7 bases at J, with 13 bases between. Looked up from germline, CDR1 is SQVTM and CDR2 is ANQGSEA. The length of the CDR3 is 12 residues. The CDR3 protein is CSVVDWQGEAFF. The CDR3 DNA follows: TGCAGCGTTGTCGACTGGCAAGGTGAAGCTTTCTTT.

In this sample, this clonotype turned up many times. V usage is TRBV2 and J usage is TRBJ2-7, with D unresolved. Deletions cut 6 bases from V and 6 bases from J, with 9 bases between. Germline CDR1 and CDR2: SNHLY and FYNNEI. This CDR3 is built from 11 residues. CDR3 DNA: TGTGCCAGCAGGTTGAATGCCGAGCAGTACTTC. As protein: CASRLNAEQYF. Full variable domain (missing parts from reference TRBV2 and TRBJ2-7): EPEVTQTPSHQVTQMGQEVILRCVPISNHLYFYWYRQILGQKVEFLVSFYNNEISEKSEIFDDQFSVERPDGSNFTLKIRSTKLEDSAMYFCASRLNAEQYFGPGTRLTVT.

The V call is TRBV4-1, the J call TRBJ2-5; 12 bases are shared with TRBD2. After removal of 0 bases from V and 2 bases from J, the junction contained 10 bases not matched to a gene. From germline, CDR1 is MGHRA and CDR2 YSYEKL. The CDR3 totals 19 residues. DNA of the CDR3: TGCGCCAGCAGCCAAGAAGCGTGGACTAGCGGGAAGTTTCAAGAGACCCAGTACTTC. This codes for CASSQEAWTSGKFQETQYF.

The table lists this clonotype with many counts. CDR3 nucleotides: TGTGCCACTGGTAGACGGAGCCACGAGCAGTACTTC. This translates into CATGRRSHEQYF. The gene calls are TRBV6-2 or TRBV6-3 and TRBJ2-7; D not certain. Per germline, CDR1 MNHEY and CDR2 SVGEGT. CDR3 length: 12 residues. The V end was cut by 10 bases, the J end by 5 bases, with 15 bases between.

J is TRBJ2-3 and V is TRBV7-2; TRBD2 matches at 11 bases. V lost 4 bases, J lost 5 bases, and 17 bases stayed unmatched. This CDR3 is 19 amino acids long. Germline lookup yields CDR1 SGHTA and CDR2 FQGNSA. This CDR3 is CASSYPRGTSGSSGDTQYF. CDR3 nucleotides: TGTGCCAGCAGCTACCCTCGGGGCACTAGCGGGAGTTCAGGAGATACGCAGTATTTT.